The 20 T cell receptor beta chains reported below all come from one sample, sequenced in a study of T cell changes during pregnancy in multiple sclerosis. Measured with immunoSEQ multiplex PCR; TCRdb has only the in-frame clones, and not every one. The table has about 40,000 clones, more than 85% seen once; the top ten hold 13%. The specimen was CD8+ T cells from peripheral blood mononuclear cells, collected in the first trimester of pregnancy. These receptors came from a female donor with multiple sclerosis, enrolled in a pregnancy study.

The V call is TRBV29-1, the J call TRBJ1-2; possibly TRBD1 for D (5 bases). The germline V gene encodes CDR1 SQVTM and CDR2 ANQGSEA. The CDR3 consists of 14 residues. V lost 4 bases, J lost 4 bases, and 16 bases lay in between. The CDR3 bases are TGCAGCGTTGTGACCTACGGGGGGTCCTATGGCTACACCTTC. Translation: CSVVTYGGSYGYTF.

This clone was seen a single time. The chain has TRBV7-6 and TRBJ1-3; D is perhaps TRBD1 (6 bases). Trimming pared 1 base from V and 2 bases from J, leaving 9 bases between. The germline V gene has CDR1 SGHVS and CDR2 FNYEAQ. The CDR3 covers 15 residues. CDR3 residues: CASSLGRGAGNTIYF. As DNA, the CDR3 is TGTGCCAGCAGCTTAGGCAGGGGAGCTGGAAACACCATATATTTT.

The J gene is TRBJ2-2, the V gene TRBV6-6; maybe TRBD2 (6 bases). Trimming stripped 2 bases from V and 5 bases from J, with 12 bases between. The germline V gene has CDR1 MNHNY and CDR2 SVGAGI (reference sequence). This CDR3 is 15 amino acids long. For the CDR3, the DNA is TGTGCCAGCAGTTACGATGGCGGGATAACCGGGGAGCTGTTTTTT. Its protein product is CASSYDGGITGELFF.

CDR3 sequence reads: CASSWAGQGHTEAFF. As DNA, the CDR3 is TGTGCCAGCAGTTGGGCCGGACAGGGTCATACTGAAGCTTTCTTT. This chain links TRBV6-5 with TRBJ1-1; 8 positions agree with TRBD1. The germline CDR1 and CDR2 sequences are MNHEY and SVGAGI. The CDR3 covers 15 residues. V lost 4 bases, J lost 5 bases, and 9 bases stayed unmatched.

CDR3: CATRRLAGDPDTQYF. The CDR3 DNA is TGTGCCACTAGGCGACTAGCGGGGGACCCAGATACGCAGTATTTT. This chain uses TRBV15 with TRBJ2-3; 12 bases match TRBD2. Trimming cost V 9 bases and J 4 bases; bases outside gene matches: 8. The germline V gene encodes CDR1 LNHNV and CDR2 YYDKDF (reference sequence). The CDR3 loop spans 15 amino acids.

The genes are TRBV10-1 and TRBJ2-5; D is possibly TRBD2 (5 bases). The CDR3 is 14 residues long. CDR1 is WNHNN, CDR2 SYGVQD, per germline (reference sequence). V lost 10 bases and J 5 bases, leaving 20 bases between the germline ends. This CDR3 reads CATPCDCRRETQYF. The CDR3 region has the DNA TGCGCCACCCCGTGTGATTGTCGGAGGGAGACCCAGTACTTC.

About this clone: Germline is not matched at one junction end, which may reflect a read error. The chain has TRBV7-7 and TRBJ2-5; possible D gene TRBD2, 6 bases. Germline CDR1 and CDR2: SSHAT and FNYEAQ (reference sequence). This CDR3 region has 15 residues. CDR3 protein: CASSSDRGNGETQYF. The CDR3 coding sequence is TGTGCTAGCAGCTCAGACCGGGGGAACGGGGAGACCCAGTACTTC.

The chain links TRBV7-8 to TRBJ2-3, with D maybe TRBD2 (5 bases). Germline V gives CDR1 SGHVS, CDR2 FQNEAQ. The V and J ends lost 0 bases and 2 bases respectively, with 12 bases between them. CDR3 length: 16 residues. DNA of the CDR3: TGTGCCAGCAGCTTAGCGCGGGTGGTGTTCACAGATACGCAGTATTTT. Translated, it gives CASSLARVVFTDTQYF.

V gene TRBV27 combines with J gene TRBJ1-2, with D possibly TRBD1 on 6 matching bases. The germline CDR1 and CDR2 sequences are MNHEY and SMNVEV (reference sequence). V dropped 0 bases and J dropped 6 bases, with 11 bases sitting between them. This CDR3 region has 14 residues. CDR3 region: CASSLSVRGNGYTF. CDR3 nucleotides: TGTGCCAGCAGTTTATCTGTCAGGGGTAATGGCTACACCTTC.

This chain links TRBV29-1 with TRBJ2-3; a possible D gene is TRBD2 (5 bases). Germline V CDR1 and CDR2: SQVTM, ANQGSEA. The germline V and J ends were trimmed by 7 bases and 2 bases, with 10 bases remaining between them. This CDR3 has 12 residues. The CDR3 sequence is CSATSPTDTQYF. CDR3 DNA sequence: TGCAGCGCTACTAGTCCCACAGATACGCAGTATTTT.

The rearrangement links TRBV29-1 to TRBJ1-4; 7 bases map to TRBD1. With 4 bases clipped from V and 0 bases from J, the junction kept 5 bases outside the gene matches. Germline V gene lookup returns CDR1 SQVTM and CDR2 ANQGSEA. The CDR3 has 15 residues. The CDR3 coding sequence is TGCAGCGTTGCCGGACAGGTTTCAACTAATGAAAAACTGTTTTTT. Residues: CSVAGQVSTNEKLFF.

In this sample, this clone turned up once. In nucleotides, the CDR3 is TGTGCCAGCAGCTTCAGTCCCTTCCGAGGAGCTGAAGCTTTCTTT. It specifies CASSFSPFRGAEAFF. The chain combines TRBV13 with TRBJ1-1; D gene unclear. Trimming stripped 3 bases from V and 6 bases from J, with 17 bases between. This CDR3 comprises 15 residues. Looked up from germline, CDR1 is PRHDT and CDR2 is FYEKMQ (reference sequence).

The chain is built from TRBV4-1 and TRBJ2-7; TRBD1 matches 9 bases. The germline CDR1 and CDR2 sequences are MGHRA and YSYEKL. J was trimmed by 4 bases and V by 1 base; bases with no gene match: 5. The CDR3 spans 15 residues. CDR3 sequence (DNA): TGCGCCAGCAGCCAAGGGACAGGGGAGGGGTACGAGCAGTACTTC. Residues: CASSQGTGEGYEQYF.

The chain has TRBV2 and TRBJ2-5, with 10 nucleotides matching TRBD2. Germline V gene lookup returns CDR1 SNHLY and CDR2 FYNNEI. The trim removed 6 bases at V and 2 bases at J, leaving 9 bases unmatched. The CDR3 has 16 amino acids. The CDR3 region has the DNA TGTGCCAGCAGCGCCCAGCTAGCGGGGGCACAAGAGACCCAGTACTTC. Translating gives CASSAQLAGAQETQYF.

The V and J genes are TRBV2 and TRBJ2-6; D unclear. V was cut by 3 bases and J by 0 bases, with 9 bases left in between. The CDR3 consists of 16 residues. Germline V gene data show CDR1 as SNHLY and CDR2 as FYNNEI. DNA for the CDR3: TGTGCCAGCAGTGACCTCCTTAACTCTGGGGCCAACGTCCTGACTTTC. It encodes CASSDLLNSGANVLTF.

The rearrangement uses TRBV7-8 and TRBJ2-1; 11 bases are a match to TRBD2. There are 14 residues in the CDR3. Germline lookup yields CDR1 SGHVS and CDR2 FQNEAQ. V was pared by 5 bases and J by 12 bases, with 9 bases of the junction left unmatched. CDR3 nucleotide sequence: TGTGCCAGCAGCACCGGGACTAGCGGTCTAGGGCAGTTCTTC. This gives the protein CASSTGTSGLGQFF.

This clone is classed as medium-sized. J is TRBJ2-6 and V is TRBV30; TRBD2 might be the D (5 bases). This CDR3 spans 15 amino acids. Between the trimmed V and J ends, which lost 2 bases and 1 base, there was a span of 9 bases. The V gene's germline CDR1 is GTSNPN and CDR2 SVGIG (reference sequence). CDR3 region: CAWSTLGSGANVLTF. In nucleotides, the CDR3 is TGTGCCTGGAGTACACTAGGGTCTGGGGCCAACGTCCTGACTTTC.

In its sample, this clone was seen once. The rearrangement uses TRBV5-4 and TRBJ1-4; tentatively, D is TRBD1 (5 bases). Trimming left V 4 bases short and J 3 bases short, with 16 bases between. This CDR3 is built from 16 residues. CDR1 is SGHNT, CDR2 YYREEE, per germline (reference sequence). The CDR3 bases are TGTGCCAGCAGCCCCGGTTTGGGAGGGGCTAATGAAAAACTGTTTTTT. It specifies CASSPGLGGANEKLFF. Using reference TRBV5-4 and TRBJ1-4 for the parts outside the CDR3, the full variable domain is ETGVTQSPTHLIKTRGQQVTLRCSSQSGHNTVSWYQQALGQGPQFIFQYYREEENGRGNFPPRFSGLQFPNYSSELNVNALELDDSALYLCASSPGLGGANEKLFFGSGTQLSVL.

This clone was seen a few times. The V call is TRBV6-5, the J call TRBJ1-1, with D possibly being TRBD1 (5 bases). This CDR3 comprises 15 residues. Germline V gives CDR1 MNHEY, CDR2 SVGAGI. V was trimmed by 8 bases and J by 1 base, leaving 17 bases between them. CDR3 nucleotide sequence: TGTGCCAGCCGGGGGACGGCTTATCCGAACACTGAAGCTTTCTTT. This encodes CASRGTAYPNTEAFF.

V and J are TRBV27 and TRBJ2-7; TRBD1 is a possible D gene (6 bases). Between the trimmed V and J ends, which lost 7 bases and 6 bases, there was a span of 10 bases. CDR3 length equals 11 residues. Germline assignment: CDR1 MNHEY and CDR2 SMNVEV (reference sequence). The CDR3 sequence: CASKQGFEQYF. CDR3 nucleotides: TGTGCCAGCAAACAGGGTTTCGAGCAGTACTTC.